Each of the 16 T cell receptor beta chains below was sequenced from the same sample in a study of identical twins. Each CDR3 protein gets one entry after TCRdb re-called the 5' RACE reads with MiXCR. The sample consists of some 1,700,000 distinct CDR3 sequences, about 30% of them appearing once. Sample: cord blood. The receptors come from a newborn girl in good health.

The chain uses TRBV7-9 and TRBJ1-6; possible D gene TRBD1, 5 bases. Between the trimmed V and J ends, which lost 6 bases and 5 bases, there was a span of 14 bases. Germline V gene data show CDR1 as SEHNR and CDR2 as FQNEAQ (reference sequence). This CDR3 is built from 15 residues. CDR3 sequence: CASSTKGRNNSPLHF. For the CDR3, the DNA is TGTGCCAGCAGTACTAAGGGACGGAATAATTCACCCCTCCACTTT.

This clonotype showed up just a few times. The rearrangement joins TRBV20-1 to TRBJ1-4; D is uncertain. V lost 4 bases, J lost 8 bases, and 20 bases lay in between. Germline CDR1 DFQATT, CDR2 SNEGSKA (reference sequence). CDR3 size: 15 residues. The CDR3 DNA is TGCAGTGCTATGTACCTTGGCTCCCACGGGGAAAAACTGTTTTTT. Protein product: CSAMYLGSHGEKLFF.

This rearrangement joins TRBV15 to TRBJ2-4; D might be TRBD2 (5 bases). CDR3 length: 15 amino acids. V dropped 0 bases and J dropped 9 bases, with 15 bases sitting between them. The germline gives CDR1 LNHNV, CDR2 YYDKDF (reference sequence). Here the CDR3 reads CATSRDTLEESIQYF. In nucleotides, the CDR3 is TGTGCCACCAGCAGAGATACACTAGAAGAAAGCATTCAGTACTTC.

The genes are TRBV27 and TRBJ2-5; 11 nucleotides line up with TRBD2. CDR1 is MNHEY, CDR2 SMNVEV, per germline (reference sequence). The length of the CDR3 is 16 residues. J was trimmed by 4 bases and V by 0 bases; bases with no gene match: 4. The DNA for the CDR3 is TGTGCCAGCAGTTTATCTATACTAGCGGGAGTAGAGACCCAGTACTTC. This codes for CASSLSILAGVETQYF.

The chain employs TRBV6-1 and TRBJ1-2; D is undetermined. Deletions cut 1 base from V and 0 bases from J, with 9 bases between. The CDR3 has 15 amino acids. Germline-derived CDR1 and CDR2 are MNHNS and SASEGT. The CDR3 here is CASSEGFGTNYGYTF. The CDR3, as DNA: TGTGCCAGCAGTGAAGGATTCGGAACTAACTATGGCTACACCTTC.

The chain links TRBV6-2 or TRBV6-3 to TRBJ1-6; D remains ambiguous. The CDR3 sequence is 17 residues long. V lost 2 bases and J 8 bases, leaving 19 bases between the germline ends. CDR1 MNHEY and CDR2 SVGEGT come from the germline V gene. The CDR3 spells CASSYQRNRAAYSPLHF. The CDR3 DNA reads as TGTGCCAGCAGTTACCAGCGGAACCGGGCCGCCTATTCACCCCTCCACTTT.

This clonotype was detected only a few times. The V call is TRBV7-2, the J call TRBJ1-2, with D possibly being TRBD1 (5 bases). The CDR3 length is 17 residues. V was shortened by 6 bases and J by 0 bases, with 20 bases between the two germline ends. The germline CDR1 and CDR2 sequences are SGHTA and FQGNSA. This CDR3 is CASSPRSSGGSNYGYTF. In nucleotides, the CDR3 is TGTGCCAGCAGTCCCAGAAGTTCCGGGGGTTCTAACTATGGCTACACCTTC.

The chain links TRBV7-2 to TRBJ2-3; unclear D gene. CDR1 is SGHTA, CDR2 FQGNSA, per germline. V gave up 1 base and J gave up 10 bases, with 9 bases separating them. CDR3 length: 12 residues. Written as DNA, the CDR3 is TGTGCCAGCAGCTTAGACTATGGGGCGCAGTATTTT. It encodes CASSLDYGAQYF.

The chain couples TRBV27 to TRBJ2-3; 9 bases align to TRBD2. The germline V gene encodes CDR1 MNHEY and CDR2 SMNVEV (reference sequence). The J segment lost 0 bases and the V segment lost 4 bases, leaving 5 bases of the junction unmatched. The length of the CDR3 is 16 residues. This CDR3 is CASSSGLAFSTDTQYF. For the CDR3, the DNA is TGTGCCAGCAGTTCAGGACTAGCGTTTAGCACAGATACGCAGTATTTT.

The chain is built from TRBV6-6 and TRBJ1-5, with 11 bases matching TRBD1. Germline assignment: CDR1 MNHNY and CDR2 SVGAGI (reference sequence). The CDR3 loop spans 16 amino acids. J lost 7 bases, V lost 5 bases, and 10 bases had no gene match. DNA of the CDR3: TGTGCCAGCAGTCCCCTCTTGGACAGGGGGCACCAGCCCCAGCATTTT. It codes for CASSPLLDRGHQPQHF.

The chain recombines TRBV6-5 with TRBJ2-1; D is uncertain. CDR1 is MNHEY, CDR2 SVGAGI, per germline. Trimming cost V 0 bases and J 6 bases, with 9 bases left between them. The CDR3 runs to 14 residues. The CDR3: CASSYSDPLNEQFF. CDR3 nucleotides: TGTGCCAGCAGTTACTCTGACCCCCTCAATGAGCAGTTCTTC.

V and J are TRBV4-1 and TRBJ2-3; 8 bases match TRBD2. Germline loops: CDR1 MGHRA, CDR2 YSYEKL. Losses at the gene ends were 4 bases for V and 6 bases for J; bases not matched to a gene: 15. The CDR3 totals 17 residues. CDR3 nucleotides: TGCGCCAGCAGCCTTACTGCGGCGGGAGGCCCTGGTGATACGCAGTATTTT. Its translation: CASSLTAAGGPGDTQYF.

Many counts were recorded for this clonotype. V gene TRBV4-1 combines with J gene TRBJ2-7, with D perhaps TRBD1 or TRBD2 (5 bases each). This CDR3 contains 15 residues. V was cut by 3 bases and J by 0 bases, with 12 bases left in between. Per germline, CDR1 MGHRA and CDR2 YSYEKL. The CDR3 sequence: CASSQAFGGSYEQYF. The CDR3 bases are TGCGCCAGCAGCCAGGCTTTTGGGGGCTCCTACGAGCAGTACTTC.

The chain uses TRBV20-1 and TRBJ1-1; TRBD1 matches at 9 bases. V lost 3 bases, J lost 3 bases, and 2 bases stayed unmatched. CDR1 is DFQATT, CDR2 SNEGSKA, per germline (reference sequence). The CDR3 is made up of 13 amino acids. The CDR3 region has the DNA TGCAGTGCTAGTTGGACAGGGGACACTGAAGCTTTCTTT. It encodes CSASWTGDTEAFF.

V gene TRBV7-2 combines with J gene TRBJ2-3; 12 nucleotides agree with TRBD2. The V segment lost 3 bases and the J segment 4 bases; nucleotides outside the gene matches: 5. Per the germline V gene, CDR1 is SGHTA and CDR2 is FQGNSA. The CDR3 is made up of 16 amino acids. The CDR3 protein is CASSFASGGAADTQYF. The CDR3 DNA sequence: TGTGCCAGCAGCTTTGCTAGCGGGGGGGCCGCAGATACGCAGTATTTT.

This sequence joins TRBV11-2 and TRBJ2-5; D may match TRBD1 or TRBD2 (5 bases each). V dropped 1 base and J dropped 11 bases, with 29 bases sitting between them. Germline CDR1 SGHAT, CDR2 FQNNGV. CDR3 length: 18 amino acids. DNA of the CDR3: TGTGCCAGCAGCTTAGTCCCATTTTGGGGGACCGCTTACAATGAGCAGTACTTC. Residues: CASSLVPFWGTAYNEQYF.